This entry features one T cell receptor beta chain sequence. Its antigen is unknown. Germline-derived CDR1 and CDR2 are DFQATT and SNEGSKA (reference sequence). V dropped 3 bases and J dropped 0 bases, with 8 bases sitting between them. This CDR3 region has 13 residues. The template for TCR beta VDJ and CDR3 sequence profiling was genomic DNA. TCRdb analysed the reads with MiXCR anew, one entry per CDR3 protein. This table has under 150,000 distinct CDR3 sequences, 41% appearing once. The data stem from a study of CD8+CD57+ T cells in acquired aplastic anemia. Study at large: Isolated CD4+ and CD8+ cells, once sorted, yielded DNA averaging about 3.4 ug. Healthy donor CD4+ samples were sequenced to a depth that averaged approximately 10 million reads.

Points from the study as a whole: A significant difference in CD8+ Simpson's diversity between patients and controls was not found. Found in both controls and patients were around 29 CD8+ CDR3 sequences.

The source of this sequence is a human donor in good health, serving as a control. The chain uses TRBV20-1 and TRBJ2-5, with D uncertain. The sequencing sample was made of sorted CD4+, CD8+, or CD8+CD57+ T cells (not recorded which) from PBMCs. CDR3 DNA: TGCAGTGCTAGTAGCACGAACCAAGAGACCCAGTACTTC. Translation: CSASSTNQETQYF.